This T cell receptor beta chain emerged from a study of cytomegalovirus exposure and HLA in healthy donors. Study-level points and caveats: In a later analysis, an Asian-associated ancestry cluster reportedly showed fewer N-insertions than the 666-donor mean.

Use of 60 Vbeta and 13 Jbeta primers characterized the PCR. TCRdb keeps only in-frame clones here, not all; method: immunoSEQ multiplex PCR. The table lists some 69,000 clones, more than 65% of them singletons. The V end was cut by 2 bases, the J end by 12 bases, with 14 bases between. Per germline, CDR1 GTSNPN and CDR2 SVGIG (reference sequence). The CDR3 covers 13 residues. Each donor was healthy, and each was a bone marrow donor. About this clone: Its specificity is not known.

The chain employs TRBV30 and TRBJ1-6; maybe TRBD1 (6 bases). The sample was PBMCs. This TCR was recovered from a young woman in good health and CMV-seronegative. CDR3 protein: CAWSPNQGLPLHF. CDR3 DNA: TGTGCCTGGAGTCCCAATCAGGGGTTACCCCTCCACTTT.